This TCR beta chain is drawn from a study of shared clonotypes between healthy human individuals. Naive CD8 cells were CD45RO-negative, positively selected for CCR7, excluding terminally differentiated effector memory CD45RA+ cells. This clone came up a few times. What it binds is unknown. Other DNA sequences in the same sample also yield this CDR3. The assay was carried out at the deep level. TCRdb's copy holds only in-frame clones and misses some; the assay was immunoSEQ multiplex PCR. There are about 2.2 million clones in the sample; just under 95% occur only once, and roughly 1.7% lies in the top ten. Findings of the study overall: Non-shared clonotypes had lower generation probabilities than clonotypes shared by all four sorted-subset donors.

Germline V CDR1 and CDR2: MNHEY, SMNVEV (reference sequence). The CDR3 totals 12 residues. V lost 1 base to trimming and J lost 4 bases, with 1 base between them. The V gene is TRBV27, the J gene TRBJ2-2; no clear D gene. The clonotype comes from a man aged 18 to 30 in good health. Some clones in this sample may be carry-over from other donors' samples. Sequencing input: naive CD8+ T cells from PBMCs. CDR3: CASSLFTGELFF. CDR3 bases: TGTGCCAGCAGTTTATTCACCGGGGAGCTGTTTTTT.